This entry lists 6 T cell receptor beta chains sequenced from one sample in a study of Graves' ophthalmopathy and Graves' hyperthyroidism (dated by TCRdb to the late 2010s). These reads were obtained on an Illumina HiSeq 2000. TCR beta CDR3 regions were amplified from RNA transcripts for repertoire sequencing. The first round of RT-PCR was done with HTBI primers and the Qiagen OneStep RT-PCR kit, and was followed by a second round of multiplex PCR, then size selection and purification. TCRdb ran its own pipeline on the public reads, namely fastp trimming at Q25 and MiXCR clone calling, and kept in-frame beta chains. Merged by CDR3 protein, the rows form single entries marked with the most common genes and DNA. The sample table records under 20,000 distinct CDR3 sequences; roughly 46% of these occur just once. 25% of the sample lies in the top ten. The sequencing input was peripheral blood. These receptors were taken from a woman aged 40 to 49 with stable Graves' hyperthyroidism. Donor details come from another sample of the same person, matched by shared clones.

On this clonotype itself: A read error is possible here, since a much larger clone lies one base away. It is likely a read error, because the conserved phenylalanine at the end of the CDR3 is missing. The chain couples TRBV20-1 to TRBJ2-1, with TRBD2 matching 8 bases. With V trimmed by 0 bases and J by 3 bases, 7 bases remained unmatched. In germline, CDR1 is DFQATT, CDR2 SNEGSKA (reference sequence). The CDR3 runs to 16 residues. In nucleotides, the CDR3 is TGCAGTGCTAGAGACCAAACTAGCGGCCGCTACAATGAGCAGTTCTCC. It codes for CSARDQTSGRYNEQFS.

As for this clonotype: Being one base from a much bigger clone, this may be a read error. The chain links TRBV6-5 to TRBJ2-5; TRBD1 or TRBD2 may be the D gene (5 bases each). CDR3 length equals 14 residues. V lost 2 bases to trimming and J lost 8 bases, with 15 bases between them. Germline assignment: CDR1 MNHEY and CDR2 SVGAGI. The CDR3 is CASSYGGTLNTQYF. For the CDR3, the DNA is TGTGCCAGCAGTTACGGGGGTACATTGAACACCCAGTACTTC.

This clonotype was counted ten times or more. V gene TRBV5-4 combines with J gene TRBJ2-5; D unclear. This CDR3 is built from 13 residues. Germline V gene lookup returns CDR1 SGHNT and CDR2 YYREEE (reference sequence). V was pared by 4 bases and J by 4 bases, with 11 bases between. CDR3 sequence (DNA): TGTGCCAGCAGCGACGTTTTGAGAGAGACCCAGTACTTC. Protein product: CASSDVLRETQYF. The complete variable domain, with remaining parts taken from reference TRBV5-4 and TRBJ2-5, reads ETGVTQSPTHLIKTRGQQVTLRCSSQSGHNTVSWYQQALGQGPQFIFQYYREEENGRGNFPPRFSGLQFPNYSSELNVNALELDDSALYLCASSDVLRETQYFGPGTRLLVL.

The chain uses TRBV6-2 or TRBV6-3 and TRBJ2-5, with 8 bases matching TRBD1. This CDR3 is built from 17 residues. The ends lost 3 bases at V and 1 base at J; junction bases unmatched: 10. CDR1 is MNHEY, CDR2 SVGEGT, per germline. The CDR3 sequence is CASSYRTGRSFQETQYF. The CDR3 DNA follows: TGTGCCAGCAGTTATAGGACAGGGAGGAGCTTCCAAGAGACCCAGTACTTC.

J is TRBJ2-3 and V is TRBV4-3; 11 positions match TRBD2. Germline CDR1 and CDR2: LGHNA and YSLEER. The CDR3 consists of 17 residues. The V and J ends lost 4 bases and 4 bases, in that order; junction bases with no gene match: 10. The chain's CDR3 is CASSPSILAGVADTQYF. The CDR3 DNA reads TGCGCCAGCAGCCCCTCGATACTAGCGGGAGTTGCAGATACGCAGTATTTT.

In this sample, this clonotype turned up many times. This chain links TRBV11-3 with TRBJ2-2; tentatively, D is TRBD1 (6 bases). The CDR3 is made up of 13 amino acids. Germline loops: CDR1 SGHNT, CDR2 YENEEA. The germline V and J ends were trimmed by 5 bases and 5 bases, with 9 bases remaining between them. The CDR3 sequence is CASSLQGTGELFF. The CDR3 nucleotides read TGTGCCAGCAGCCTACAGGGTACCGGGGAGCTGTTTTTT.